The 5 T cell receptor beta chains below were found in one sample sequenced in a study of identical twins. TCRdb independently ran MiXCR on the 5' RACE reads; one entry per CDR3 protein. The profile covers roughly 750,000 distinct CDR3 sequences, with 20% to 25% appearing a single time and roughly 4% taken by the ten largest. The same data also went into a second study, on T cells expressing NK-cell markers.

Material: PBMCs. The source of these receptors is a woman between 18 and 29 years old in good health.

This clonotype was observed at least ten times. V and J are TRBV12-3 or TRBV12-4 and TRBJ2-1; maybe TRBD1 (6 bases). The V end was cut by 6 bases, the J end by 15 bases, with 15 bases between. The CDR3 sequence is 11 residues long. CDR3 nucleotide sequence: TGTGCCAGCAGGAGGGACACTCGACGGTTCTTC. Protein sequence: CASRRDTRRFF.

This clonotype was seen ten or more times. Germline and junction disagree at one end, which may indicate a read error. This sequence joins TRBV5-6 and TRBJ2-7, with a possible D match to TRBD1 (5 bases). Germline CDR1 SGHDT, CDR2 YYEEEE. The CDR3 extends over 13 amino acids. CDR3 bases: TGCGCCAGCAGCTTGGGGCAGGTGTACGAGCAGTACTTC. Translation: CASSLGQVYEQYF.

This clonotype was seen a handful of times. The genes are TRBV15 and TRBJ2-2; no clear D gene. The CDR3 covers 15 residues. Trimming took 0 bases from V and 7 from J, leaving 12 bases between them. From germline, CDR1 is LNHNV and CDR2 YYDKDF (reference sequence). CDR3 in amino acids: CATSRDRSLGGELFF. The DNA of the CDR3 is TGTGCCACCAGCAGAGATAGGAGTTTGGGCGGGGAGCTGTTTTTT.

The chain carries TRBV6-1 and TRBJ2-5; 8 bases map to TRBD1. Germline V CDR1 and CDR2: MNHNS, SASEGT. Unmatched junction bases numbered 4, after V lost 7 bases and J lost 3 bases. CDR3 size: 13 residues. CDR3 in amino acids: CASTQTGEETQYF. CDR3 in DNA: TGTGCCAGCACCCAGACAGGGGAAGAGACCCAGTACTTC.

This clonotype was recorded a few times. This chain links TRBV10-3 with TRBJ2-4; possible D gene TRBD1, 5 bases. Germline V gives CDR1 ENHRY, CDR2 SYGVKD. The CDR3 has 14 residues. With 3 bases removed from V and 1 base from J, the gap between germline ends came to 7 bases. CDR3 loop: CAISESGAKNIQYF. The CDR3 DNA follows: TGTGCCATCAGTGAATCAGGGGCCAAAAACATTCAGTACTTC.